The T cell receptor beta chain described here comes from a study of glioma-infiltrating T cells. For the study at large: Samples included WHO grade II oligodendrogliomas or astrocytomas and initial-diagnosis grade IV glioblastomas. Some 1 million peripheral T cells were targeted at about 4.5- to 10-fold coverage. Findings of the study overall: CDR3 overlap between tissue and blood was very small. Tissue-blood divergence was below expectation in non-neoplastic patients, above in gliomas.

TCR alpha and beta CDR3 regions were amplified from RNA using iRepertoire nested multiplex PCR. TCRdb analysed the multiplex PCR reads with MiXCR anew, one entry per CDR3 protein. Here the sample spans 300,000 to 450,000 distinct CDR3 sequences, 41% being singletons. With V trimmed by 7 bases and J by 9 bases, 8 bases remained unmatched. Germline CDR1 reads MGHDK; CDR2 reads SYGVNS. The CDR3 length is 13 residues. This clonotype was counted many times. Its antigen remains unidentified. Input material: glioma tissue, nonneoplastic brain tissue, or PBMCs (not recorded which). The receptor was derived from a human donor with low-grade glioma or glioblastoma, undergoing nonglioma brain surgery, or in good health (not recorded which). J is TRBJ1-1 and V is TRBV25-1, with TRBD1 matching over 10 bases. The CDR3 coding sequence is TGTGCCAGCAAGTTTGGAGACAGGGGGCAAGCTTTCTTT. This encodes CASKFGDRGQAFF.